The T cell receptor beta chain under discussion was sequenced for a study of cytomegalovirus exposure and HLA in healthy donors (dated by TCRdb to 2016 to 2017). Notes on the research overall: According to an earlier analysis of 587 of the donors, about 179 million T cells yielded over 90 million unique TCR beta sequences and 276 Gb of sequence data. Alongside the repertoire data, information on donor age, sex, ethnicity and CMV serostatus was compiled. Of the approximately 400 genotyped donors, 65% to 90% were placed in the genetic ancestry cluster associated with self-reported Caucasian donors. To decide whether each TCR beta V gene segment behaved as functional or pseudogenic, an earlier analysis of 587 of the donors relied on high-throughput TCR beta sequencing. An early release covering roughly 640 HLA-typed donors comprised roughly 300 gigabases of sequencing data and around 80 million unique TCR sequences. In a later genetic analysis, genome-wide SNP genotypes for about 65% of the 666 donors were used, and that subset was treated as a discovery cohort. On average, roughly 240,000 unique TCR beta nucleotide sequences were sequenced per donor among 350 to 400 genotyped donors of the cohort, with approximately 18% of those sequences being non-productive. High-throughput TCR immunosequencing, statistical association of individual TCRs with disease status, and machine learning were combined to predict cytomegalovirus infection status. Typing coverage differed by locus: A, B, C, DRB1 and DQB1 were typed in about 629-640 donors, DQA1 in 500 to 550, DPA1 in some 570, and DPB1 in just under 490. All discovery cohort repertoires had been generated on a single sequencing platform. The aim of the study was to test whether cataloging public T cell receptors could identify signatures of past pathogen exposure. The study profiled the T cell repertoires of 500 to 800 subjects by immunosequencing and related them to cytomegalovirus serostatus. Because of strong linkage in the cohort, roughly five DR-DQ haplotypes were treated as single units for association and clustering. In addition to the first cohort of roughly 700 subjects, a separate validation cohort of some 120 different subjects was used. A later analysis re-examined previously published TCR beta repertoires from several hundred donors and added high-resolution HLA genotyping to investigate patterns of TCR occurrence. Both class I and class II loci were covered by HLA typing, at four-digit resolution. The later analysis used no new phenotypic data to find candidate immune exposures, relying instead on TCR beta sequences and their occurrence across donors. General study outcomes and caveats: Some IMGT-functional V segments, including TRBV6-2 and TRBV6-3, could not be distinguished by the 87-base-pair reads and were therefore excluded. Specific HLA alleles were associated with 15,000 to 20,000 TCR beta sequences at a false discovery rate of 0.05 in a later analysis. A later analysis found that HLA-associated TCR beta chains were more clonally expanded and had lower generation probabilities than equally common non-associated chains. In the study, about 150 TCR beta chains were listed as associated with cytomegalovirus. Because HLA typing was missing for some donors at each locus, association tests included only the typed subset. Broadly in line with IMGT annotations, most TCR beta V segments showed up in productive rearrangements about 87% or about 30% of the time in an earlier analysis of several hundred of the donors. When HLA alleles, especially DR and DQ, strongly co-occurred, attributing TCR associations to individual alleles was difficult. While some public TCRs were present in many individuals, most TCR sequences turned up only very rarely across donors. A later analysis reported that several top co-occurrence clusters appeared linked to parvovirus B19, influenza, CMV and Epstein-Barr virus. Roughly uniform sequencing depth across donors was assumed in presence/absence analyses, although this assumption may not hold. A further reported finding was that TCR beta sequences accurately predicted the HLA-A and HLA-B alleles for most subjects in the first cohort. The authors suggested that the approach could potentially be generalized to other disease states and immunological phenotypes. A group of highly shared sequence variants was considered likely to be a technical artifact of the sequencing pipeline. In a later genetic analysis, fewer N-insertions in productive TCRs were reported among donors in an Asian-associated ancestry cluster than the roughly 700-donor mean. The cohort was sequenced for TCR beta chains only, and without alpha or paired-chain data the features that could be detected were limited. Some 16 rarely observed V segments, including chromosome 9 orphons, were excluded from the earlier analysis of several hundred of the donors because counts were too low. In a later analysis, the rate of TCR association differed among HLA loci, with DRB1 alleles having the most associated TCRs and HLA-C alleles having the fewest. The classifier was reported to diagnose cytomegalovirus status with high specificity and sensitivity in both the original cohort and the validation cohort. Correlated functional status among segregating V segments might reflect linkage disequilibrium, but an unknown experimental factor could not be ruled out. In a later genetic analysis, a missense DCLRE1C variant was associated with V-gene and J-gene trimming of TCR beta chains, and the association was replicated in an independent cohort. Most CMV-associated TCR beta chains appeared to be HLA-restricted in a later analysis, and the HLA associations seemed to be driven largely by CMV exposure. Three of the identified cytomegalovirus-associated TCR beta chains were confirmed in vitro to be specific for cytomegalovirus antigens. The only immune exposure information available for the cohort was CMV serostatus.

Clipping removes 1 base from V and 8 bases from J, with 2 as the unmatched junction base count. CDR1 and CDR2 (SGHRS, YFSETQ) derive from the germline V gene. The CDR3 goes from the cysteine to the phenylalanine over 12 residues. Only CDR3 DNA is held: 36 bases, read in frame from base 1. The library was prepared using the immunoSEQ multiplex PCR assay. For the multiplex PCR, a mixture combining 60 forward primers for TCR Vbeta segments and 13 reverse primers for TCR Jbeta segments was used. Amplification of the CDR3 region of rearranged TCR beta genes was performed with a multiplex PCR assay on genomic DNA. Amplified TCR beta libraries were sequenced as 87-base-pair reads on the Illumina HiSeq System. The paper's data handling went like this. Across the 500 to 750 repertoires, a later analysis counted tens of millions of unique TCR beta chains, roughly 11 million of which were shared by at least two donors. Raw reads were error-corrected and collapsed into unique sequences with a nearest-neighbor algorithm that merged closely related sequences to remove PCR and sequencing errors. V, D and J gene segments were assigned by aligning CDR3 sequences to IMGT reference sequences. For a sequence to be retained, at least a six-nucleotide match to both a V gene segment and a J gene segment was required. Rearrangements were classified as productive when the CDR3 lacked stop codons and remained in frame with V and J, and all other rearrangements were classified as non-productive. Following IMGT convention, CDR3 was defined as the stretch from the second conserved V-encoded cysteine up to the conserved J-encoded phenylalanine. In an earlier analysis of more than 550 of the donors, sequences lacking an unambiguous match to a single V gene segment were excluded. In an earlier analysis of several hundred of the donors, V segments were called functional above 56.7% productive rearrangements and were called segregating when the between-donor standard deviation exceeded 5%. A statistical classification framework was built for diagnosing cytomegalovirus status from the catalog of TCR beta chain sequences. A later analysis assigned V and J genes by comparing TCR nucleotide sequences with IMGT/GENE-DB human TR gene sequences. Using the TCRdist pipeline, a later analysis assigned CDR3 sequences along with most-parsimonious VDJ recombination scenarios. A later analysis defined each TCR beta chain by its CDR3 amino acid sequence plus V-gene family, and excluded reads lacking a unique V-gene family. In a later analysis, around 600 highly shared, low-generation-probability nucleotide sequences were removed to address suspected cross-contamination and a sequencing artifact. A later analysis calculated a clonal expansion index for each public chain from normalized within-repertoire ranks of inferred template counts. In a later analysis, generation probabilities were computed with a VDJ recombination model fitted to out-of-frame rearrangements, and the resulting probabilities were checked against IGoR. A later analysis scored TCR-TCR, TCR-HLA and TCR-CMV co-occurrence with hypergeometric tests, applying a repertoire-size bias correction to TCR pairs. In a later analysis, false discovery rates were estimated by permuting HLA or CMV assignments 20 times. In a later analysis, co-occurring TCRs were grouped using DBSCAN, with TCRdist sequence similarity added in when clustering inside HLA-allele-positive subsets. Co-occurrence clustering excluded repertoires with fewer than 30,000 or more than 120,000 public chains, plus five with anomalous nucleotide sharing. Not all clones reach the TCRdb copy of this immuneACCESS table, which keeps in-frame sequences only. Checked studies attribute under half of the gap to unresolved V genes and leave the rest unexplained. The DNA gave D and trimming, while V, J and clone size come from that table. Across this sample there are 150,000 or so clones, with 76% seen only once. The ten largest clonotypes hold 0.6% to 0.95% of the sample.

A note on this clone: Which antigen it targets is not known. Base qualities are not recorded, but no much larger clone differs from it by a single base.

The cohort was made up of 666 healthy bone marrow donors. At the time of sampling, all cohort members were nominally healthy, though unrecorded immune exposures were likely present. The donor was CMV seronegative and belonged to the group of over 300 seronegative cohort members. A peripheral blood sample was collected from each donor, and TCR beta sequencing was performed on peripheral blood mononuclear cells. The Qiagen DNeasy Blood Extraction Kit was used to extract genomic DNA from the blood cell samples. The sequence links TRBV5-1 to TRBJ1-2; 7 bases in the middle match TRBD1. The TCR comes from a female donor in good health and CMV-seronegative. Material for sequencing was PBMCs. The CDR3 here reads CASSLRGQGYTF. DNA sequence: TGCGCCAGCAGCTTGAGGGGGCAGGGCTACACCTTC.